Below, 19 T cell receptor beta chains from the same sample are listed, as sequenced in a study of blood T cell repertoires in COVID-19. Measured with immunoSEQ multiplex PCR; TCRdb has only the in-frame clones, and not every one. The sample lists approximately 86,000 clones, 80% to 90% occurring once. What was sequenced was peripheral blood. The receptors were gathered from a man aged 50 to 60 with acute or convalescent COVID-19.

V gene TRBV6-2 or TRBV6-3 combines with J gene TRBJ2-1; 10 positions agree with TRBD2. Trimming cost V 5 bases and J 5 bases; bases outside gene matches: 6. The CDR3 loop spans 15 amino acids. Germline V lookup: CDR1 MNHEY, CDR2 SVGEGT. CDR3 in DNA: TGTGCCAGCAGTAGGAGCGGGGGGGGCGACAATGAGCAGTTCTTC. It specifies CASSRSGGGDNEQFF.

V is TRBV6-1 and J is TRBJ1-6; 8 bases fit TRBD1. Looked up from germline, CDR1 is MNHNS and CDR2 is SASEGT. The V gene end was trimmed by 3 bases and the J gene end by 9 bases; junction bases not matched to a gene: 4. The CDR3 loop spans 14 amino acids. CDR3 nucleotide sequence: TGTGCCAGCAGTGAGGGCCAGGGGGCTTCACCCCTCCACTTT. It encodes CASSEGQGASPLHF.

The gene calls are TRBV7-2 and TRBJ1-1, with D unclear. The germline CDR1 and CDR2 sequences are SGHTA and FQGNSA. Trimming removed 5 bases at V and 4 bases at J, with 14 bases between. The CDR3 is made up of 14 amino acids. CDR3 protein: CASSREWSGTEAFF. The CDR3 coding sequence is TGTGCCAGCAGCAGAGAATGGTCGGGCACTGAAGCTTTCTTT. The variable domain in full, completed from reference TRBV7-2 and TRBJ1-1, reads GAGVSQSPSNKVTEKGKDVELRCDPISGHTALYWYRQSLGQGLEFLIYFQGNSAPDKSGLPSDRFSAERTGGSVSTLTIQRTQQEDSAVYLCASSREWSGTEAFFGQGTRLTVV.

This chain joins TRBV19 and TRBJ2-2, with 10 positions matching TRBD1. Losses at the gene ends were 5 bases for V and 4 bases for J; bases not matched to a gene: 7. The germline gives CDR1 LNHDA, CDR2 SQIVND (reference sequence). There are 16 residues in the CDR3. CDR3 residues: CASSFPGQGSTGELFF. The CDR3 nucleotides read TGTGCCAGTAGTTTCCCGGGACAGGGGTCCACCGGGGAGCTGTTTTTT.

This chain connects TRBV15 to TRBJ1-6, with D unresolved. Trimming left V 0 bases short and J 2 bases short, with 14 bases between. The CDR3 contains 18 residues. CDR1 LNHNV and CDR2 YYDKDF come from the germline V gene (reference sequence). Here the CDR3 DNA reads TGTGCCACCAGCAGAGAAACGGCCGGAGGTACCTATAATTCACCCCTCCACTTT. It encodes CATSRETAGGTYNSPLHF.

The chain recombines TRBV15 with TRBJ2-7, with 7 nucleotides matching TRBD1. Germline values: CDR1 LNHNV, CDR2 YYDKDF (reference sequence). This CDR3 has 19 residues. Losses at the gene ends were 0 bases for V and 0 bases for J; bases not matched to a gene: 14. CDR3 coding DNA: TGTGCCACCAGCAGAGATATTAGATTGGCGACAGGGAGCTCCTACGAGCAGTACTTC. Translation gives CATSRDIRLATGSSYEQYF.

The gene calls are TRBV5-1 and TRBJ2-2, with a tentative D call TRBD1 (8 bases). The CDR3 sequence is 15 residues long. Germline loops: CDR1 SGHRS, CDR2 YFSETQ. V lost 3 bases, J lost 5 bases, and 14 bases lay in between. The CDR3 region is CASSSGQGGTGELFF. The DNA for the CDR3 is TGCGCCAGCAGCTCAGGACAGGGAGGGACCGGGGAGCTGTTTTTT.

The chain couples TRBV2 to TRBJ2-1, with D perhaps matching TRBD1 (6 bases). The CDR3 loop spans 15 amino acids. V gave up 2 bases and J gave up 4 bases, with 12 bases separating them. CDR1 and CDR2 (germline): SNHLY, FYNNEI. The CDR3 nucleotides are TGTGCCAGCAGTGAACGGTCAGGGGTATACAATGAGCAGTTCTTC. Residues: CASSERSGVYNEQFF.

The CDR3 nucleotides read TGTGCCAGCAGTTGGGACAGGGGGGCCCTGGAACACGTC. This codes for CASSWDRGALEHV. The chain recombines TRBV12-3 or TRBV12-4 with TRBJ2-7; 11 bases match TRBD1. CDR3 length equals 13 residues.

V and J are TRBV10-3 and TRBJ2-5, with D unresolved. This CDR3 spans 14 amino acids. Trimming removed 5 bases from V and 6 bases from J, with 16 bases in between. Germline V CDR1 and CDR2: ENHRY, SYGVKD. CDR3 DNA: TGTGCCATCAGTACCGAACGCTCCAGGAAGACCCAGTACTTC. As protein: CAISTERSRKTQYF.

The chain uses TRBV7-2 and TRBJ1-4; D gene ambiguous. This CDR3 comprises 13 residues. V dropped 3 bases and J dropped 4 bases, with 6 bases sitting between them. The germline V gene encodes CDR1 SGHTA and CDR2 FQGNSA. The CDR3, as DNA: TGTGCCAGCAGCTTGACAAGTAATGAAAAACTGTTTTTT. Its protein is CASSLTSNEKLFF.

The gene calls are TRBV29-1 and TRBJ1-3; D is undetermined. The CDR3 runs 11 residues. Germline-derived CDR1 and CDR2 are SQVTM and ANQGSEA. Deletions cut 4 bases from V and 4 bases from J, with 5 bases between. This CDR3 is CSVVLGNTIYF. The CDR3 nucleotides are TGCAGCGTTGTACTGGGAAACACCATATATTTT.

The CDR3 reads CASSWGQGGEQYF. The CDR3 nucleotides are TGCGCCAGCAGCTGGGGACAGGGAGGAGAGCAGTACTTC. The chain links TRBV5-1 to TRBJ2-7; 9 positions match TRBD1. The CDR3 has 13 amino acids. Germline CDR1 reads SGHRS; CDR2 reads YFSETQ. V was pared by 3 bases and J by 7 bases, with 5 bases of the junction left unmatched.

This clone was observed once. DNA of the CDR3: TGTGCCAGCAGCCGGACAGGGGGCTCCTATAATTCACCCCTCCACTTT. This gives the protein CASSRTGGSYNSPLHF. The chain has TRBV3-1 (or the pseudogene TRBV3-2) and TRBJ1-6, with 10 bases fitting TRBD1. The CDR3 loop spans 16 amino acids. CDR1 and CDR2 from the germline V gene are LGHDT and YNNKEL (reference sequence). J lost 0 bases, V lost 4 bases, and 0 bases had no gene match.

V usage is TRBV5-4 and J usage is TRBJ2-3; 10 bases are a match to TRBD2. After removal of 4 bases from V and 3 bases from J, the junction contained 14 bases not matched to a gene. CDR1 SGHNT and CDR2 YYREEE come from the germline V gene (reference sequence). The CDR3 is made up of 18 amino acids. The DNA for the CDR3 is TGTGCCAGCAGCCCGGCGGGGCAGCGGGGGGGTGGGACAGATACGCAGTATTTT. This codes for CASSPAGQRGGGTDTQYF. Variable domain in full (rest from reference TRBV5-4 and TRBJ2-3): ETGVTQSPTHLIKTRGQQVTLRCSSQSGHNTVSWYQQALGQGPQFIFQYYREEENGRGNFPPRFSGLQFPNYSSELNVNALELDDSALYLCASSPAGQRGGGTDTQYFGPGTRLTVL.

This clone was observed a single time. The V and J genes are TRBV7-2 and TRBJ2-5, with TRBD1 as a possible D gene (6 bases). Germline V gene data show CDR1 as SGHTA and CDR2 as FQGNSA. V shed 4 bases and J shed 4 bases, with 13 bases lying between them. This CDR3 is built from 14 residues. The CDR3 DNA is TGTGCCAGCAGCTCGCTGGACAGCCCAGAGACCCAGTACTTC. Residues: CASSSLDSPETQYF.

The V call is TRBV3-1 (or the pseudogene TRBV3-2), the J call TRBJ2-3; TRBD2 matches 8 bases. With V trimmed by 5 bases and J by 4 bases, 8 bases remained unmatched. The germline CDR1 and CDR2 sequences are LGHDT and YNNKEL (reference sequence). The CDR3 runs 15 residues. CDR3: CASSSGGSKSDTQYF. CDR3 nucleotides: TGTGCCAGCAGCTCGGGGGGGAGTAAATCAGATACGCAGTATTTT.

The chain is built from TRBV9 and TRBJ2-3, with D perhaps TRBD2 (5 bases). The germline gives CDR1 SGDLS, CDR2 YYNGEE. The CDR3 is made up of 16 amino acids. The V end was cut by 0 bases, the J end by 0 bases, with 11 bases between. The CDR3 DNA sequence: TGTGCCAGCAGCGTAGTCGGATGGACTAGCACAGATACGCAGTATTTT. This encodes CASSVVGWTSTDTQYF.

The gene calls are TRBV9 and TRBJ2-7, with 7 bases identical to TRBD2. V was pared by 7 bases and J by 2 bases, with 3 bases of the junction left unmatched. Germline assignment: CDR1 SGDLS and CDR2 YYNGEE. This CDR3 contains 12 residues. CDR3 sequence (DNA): TGTGCCAGCGGACGGGGGGCCTACGAGCAGTACTTC. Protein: CASGRGAYEQYF.